Listed below are T cell receptor beta chains from one sample, sequenced in a study of cytomegalovirus exposure and HLA in healthy donors. Clones were sequenced by immunoSEQ multiplex PCR, and TCRdb holds only the in-frame ones, with some missing. The sample yields 150,000 to 200,000 clones, more than 70% seen once. Sequenced input: PBMCs. The source of these receptors is a man between 18 and 35 years old in good health and CMV-seropositive. Both conserved end residues are part of each CDR3. The D gene is left open where the match is weak. Some rows mark clone size as missing; the rest say once, few, many or name a class of expanded clone.

V gene: TRBV28; clone size: -; J gene: TRBJ1-1; D gene: -; CDR3 DNA: TGTGCCAGCAGTCGATTACAGGGCACTGAAGCTTTCTTT; CDR3 protein: CASSRLQGTEAFF
V gene: TRBV23-1; clone size: -; J gene: TRBJ2-2; D gene: -; CDR3 DNA: TGCGCCAGCAGTCTCTCGACAACGTTTTTCCCCTCGAACACCGGGGAGCTGTTTTTT; CDR3 protein: CASSLSTTFFPSNTGELFF
V gene: TRBV10-3; clone size: -; J gene: TRBJ2-7; D gene: TRBD2; CDR3 DNA: TGTGCCATCAGTGAGTGGGTAGCGGGATCATACGAGCAGTACTTC; CDR3 protein: CAISEWVAGSYEQYF
V gene: TRBV7-8; clone size: once; J gene: TRBJ2-1; D gene: -; CDR3 DNA: TGTGCCAGCAGCTTATGGGGCGGCCTTTCCTACAATGAGCAGTTCTTC; CDR3 protein: CASSLWGGLSYNEQFF
V gene: TRBV29-1; clone size: -; J gene: TRBJ1-6; D gene: -; CDR3 DNA: TGCAGCGTTAATATCGGCGGAAATAATTCACCCCTCCACTTT; CDR3 protein: CSVNIGGNNSPLHF
V gene: TRBV5-1; clone size: few; J gene: TRBJ2-2; D gene: TRBD1; CDR3 DNA: TGCGCCAGCAGCGAGGACAGGGTGAACACCGGGGAGCTGTTTTTT; CDR3 protein: CASSEDRVNTGELFF
V gene: TRBV11-2; clone size: -; J gene: TRBJ2-2; D gene: -; CDR3 DNA: TGTGCCAGTGAGAGGGACTTGGTCACCGGGGAGCTGTTTTTT; CDR3 protein: CASERDLVTGELFF
V gene: TRBV18; clone size: once; J gene: TRBJ2-7; D gene: -; CDR3 DNA: TGTGCCAGCTCACCGTCCAACGAGCAGTACTTC; CDR3 protein: CASSPSNEQYF
V gene: TRBV7-2; clone size: -; J gene: TRBJ2-1; D gene: -; CDR3 DNA: TGTGCCGGAGGAATTCTCCCCCGGGGGAATGAGCAGTTCTTC; CDR3 protein: CAGGILPRGNEQFF
V gene: TRBV6-1; clone size: -; J gene: TRBJ2-5; D gene: -; CDR3 DNA: TGTGCCAGCAGGGACGGCCGGGGAGAGCAGTACTTC; CDR3 protein: CASRDGRGEQYF
V gene: TRBV10-2; clone size: few; J gene: TRBJ1-5; D gene: -; CDR3 DNA: TGCGCCAGCAGTGAGTCGCCCAGGGTTCGGCCCCAGCATTTT; CDR3 protein: CASSESPRVRPQHF
V gene: TRBV10-3; clone size: -; J gene: TRBJ2-5; D gene: -; CDR3 DNA: TGTGCCATCAGTGACGGACAGAATCAAGAGACCCAGTACTTC; CDR3 protein: CAISDGQNQETQYF
V gene: TRBV15; clone size: few; J gene: TRBJ1-4; D gene: TRBD1; CDR3 DNA: TGTGCCACCAGCAGAGGGACAGGGAACGAAAAACTGTTTTTT; CDR3 protein: CATSRGTGNEKLFF
V gene: TRBV18; clone size: -; J gene: TRBJ1-5; D gene: -; CDR3 DNA: TGTGCCAGCTCACCTTCGTATAGCAATCAGCCCCAGCATTTT; CDR3 protein: CASSPSYSNQPQHF
V gene: TRBV27; clone size: -; J gene: TRBJ1-4; D gene: TRBD1; CDR3 DNA: TGTGCCAGCAGTACGACAGGGGGTGAAAAACTGTTTTTT; CDR3 protein: CASSTTGGEKLFF
V gene: TRBV2; clone size: few; J gene: TRBJ2-7; D gene: TRBD1; CDR3 DNA: TGTGCCAGCACCGTAGAGACAGGGCCCTACGAGCAGTACTTC; CDR3 protein: CASTVETGPYEQYF
V gene: TRBV19; clone size: few; J gene: TRBJ1-1; D gene: -; CDR3 DNA: TGTGCCAATAAGATCCAAGGAGCCACTGAAGCTTTCTTT; CDR3 protein: CANKIQGATEAFF
V gene: TRBV7-2; clone size: -; J gene: TRBJ1-2; D gene: TRBD1; CDR3 DNA: TGTGCCAGCAGCTTAGTAGGCCAGGGGGCAGGCTATGGCTACACCTTC; CDR3 protein: CASSLVGQGAGYGYTF